The 17 T cell receptor beta chains presented below share a single source sample, sequenced in a study of shared clonotypes between healthy human individuals. Data came from immunoSEQ multiplex PCR; TCRdb stores just in-frame clones and leaves some out. The sample records 2.5 million or so clones, approximately 92% being singletons. Specimen: naive CD4+ T cells sorted from blood. The subset here: CD45RA+ positively selected. These receptors were collected from a man younger than 35 in good health.

For this clone: The same CDR3 also results from other DNA sequences found in this sample. V usage is TRBV2 and J usage is TRBJ2-1; 11 bases match TRBD2. The CDR3 is 15 residues long. V gave up 6 bases and J gave up 5 bases; unmatched junction bases: 6. Germline V gives CDR1 SNHLY, CDR2 FYNNEI. The CDR3 bases are TGTGCCAGCAGGGCGGGGACTAGCGGTCACAATGAGCAGTTCTTC. Translation: CASRAGTSGHNEQFF.

The chain links TRBV9 to TRBJ2-2, with TRBD2 identical over 10 bases. V was pared by 0 bases and J by 4 bases, with 6 bases of the junction left unmatched. Germline V lookup: CDR1 SGDLS, CDR2 YYNGEE. The length of the CDR3 is 17 residues. The CDR3 loop is CASSVGSGGFRTGELFF. In nucleotides, the CDR3 is TGTGCCAGCAGCGTAGGTAGCGGGGGGTTTCGCACCGGGGAGCTGTTTTTT.

The V gene is TRBV27, the J gene TRBJ1-6, with TRBD1 matching over 8 bases. The CDR3 contains 16 residues. Germline values: CDR1 MNHEY, CDR2 SMNVEV (reference sequence). The ends lost 2 bases at V and 7 bases at J; junction bases unmatched: 7. DNA for the CDR3: TGTGCCAGCAGTTTACCCCGGGACAGGTTGAATTCACCCCTCCACTTT. It codes for CASSLPRDRLNSPLHF.

The gene calls are TRBV5-4 and TRBJ2-3; TRBD2 aligns across 8 bases. Germline CDR1 reads SGHNT; CDR2 reads YYREEE (reference sequence). V dropped 4 bases and J dropped 0; count of bases not matched to a gene: 4. This CDR3 comprises 15 residues. The CDR3 loop reads CASSPLAVSTDTQYF. The CDR3 DNA is TGTGCCAGCAGCCCACTAGCGGTTAGCACAGATACGCAGTATTTT. The full variable domain, completed using reference TRBV5-4 and TRBJ2-3, is ETGVTQSPTHLIKTRGQQVTLRCSSQSGHNTVSWYQQALGQGPQFIFQYYREEENGRGNFPPRFSGLQFPNYSSELNVNALELDDSALYLCASSPLAVSTDTQYFGPGTRLTVL.

The rearrangement links TRBV5-1 to TRBJ2-7; 10 bases line up with TRBD2. The CDR3 is 13 residues long. Germline V gene data show CDR1 as SGHRS and CDR2 as YFSETQ. The V segment lost 7 bases and the J segment 5 bases; nucleotides outside the gene matches: 6. The CDR3 DNA reads as TGCGCCAGCGGTAGCGGGGGGAGCGACGAGCAGTACTTC. It specifies CASGSGGSDEQYF.

The V gene is TRBV19, the J gene TRBJ1-2; a possible D gene is TRBD1 (5 bases). Trimming took off 7 bases at V and 5 bases at J, with 17 bases between the two ends. CDR3 length: 14 residues. Germline V gene data show CDR1 as LNHDA and CDR2 as SQIVND (reference sequence). CDR3 nucleotides: TGTGCCAGTACCATGGCAGGGATACGGTATGGCTACACCTTC. Protein sequence: CASTMAGIRYGYTF.

The rearrangement links TRBV2 to TRBJ2-7; D is unclear. Trimming removed 6 bases at V and 6 bases at J, with 12 bases between. This CDR3 has 12 amino acids. CDR1 is SNHLY, CDR2 FYNNEI, per germline. In nucleotides, the CDR3 is TGTGCCAGCAGGCCGGATGGGTTCGAGCAGTACTTC. This codes for CASRPDGFEQYF. The entire variable domain, with the rest obtained from reference TRBV2 and TRBJ2-7, is as follows: EPEVTQTPSHQVTQMGQEVILRCVPISNHLYFYWYRQILGQKVEFLVSFYNNEISEKSEIFDDQFSVERPDGSNFTLKIRSTKLEDSAMYFCASRPDGFEQYFGPGTRLTVT.

J is TRBJ1-2 and V is TRBV2; 11 nucleotides line up with TRBD1. The germline V gene has CDR1 SNHLY and CDR2 FYNNEI. V was pared by 6 bases and J by 8 bases, with 5 bases of the junction left unmatched. The CDR3 is 13 residues long. The CDR3 loop reads CASSPGTGGGYTF. The CDR3 DNA reads as TGTGCCAGCAGCCCCGGGACAGGGGGAGGCTACACCTTC. The whole variable domain, remainder taken from reference TRBV2 and TRBJ1-2, is EPEVTQTPSHQVTQMGQEVILRCVPISNHLYFYWYRQILGQKVEFLVSFYNNEISEKSEIFDDQFSVERPDGSNFTLKIRSTKLEDSAMYFCASSPGTGGGYTFGSGTRLTVV.

This sequence joins TRBV5-4 and TRBJ1-6; 8 nucleotides agree with TRBD1. This CDR3 is 16 amino acids long. V was pared by 1 base and J by 7 bases, with 7 bases of the junction left unmatched. Germline V gives CDR1 SGHNT, CDR2 YYREEE (reference sequence). The CDR3 spells CASSLPGGGRNSPLHF. The DNA for the CDR3 is TGTGCCAGCAGCTTGCCAGGGGGCGGCCGGAATTCACCCCTCCACTTT.

This chain connects TRBV7-3 to TRBJ2-3, with D unresolved. There are 15 residues in the CDR3. V shed 5 bases and J shed 1 base, with 13 bases lying between them. The germline V gene has CDR1 SGHTA and CDR2 FQGTGA. The CDR3 protein is CASSPSGLGTDTQYF. The CDR3 coding sequence is TGTGCCAGCAGCCCCTCAGGCCTGGGCACAGATACGCAGTATTTT.

This sequence joins TRBV7-2 and TRBJ1-3; the D is unclear. This CDR3 region has 16 residues. Germline V gene sequence: CDR1 SGHTA, CDR2 FQGNSA. V was cut by 5 bases and J by 0 bases, with 14 bases left in between. CDR3 DNA sequence: TGTGCCAGCAGCCTCTCGGCCTTGAGCTCTGGAAACACCATATATTTT. The encoded protein is CASSLSALSSGNTIYF. Drawing the rest from reference TRBV7-2 and TRBJ1-3, the complete variable domain is GAGVSQSPSNKVTEKGKDVELRCDPISGHTALYWYRQSLGQGLEFLIYFQGNSAPDKSGLPSDRFSAERTGGSVSTLTIQRTQQEDSAVYLCASSLSALSSGNTIYFGEGSWLTVV.

This rearrangement joins TRBV19 to TRBJ1-5; 8 bases line up with TRBD1. The germline gives CDR1 LNHDA, CDR2 SQIVND (reference sequence). V lost 4 bases to trimming and J lost 7 bases; unmatched junction nucleotides: 6. The CDR3 is made up of 14 amino acids. CDR3 coding DNA: TGTGCCAGTAGTAGTGGACAGGGAAGACAGCCCCAGCATTTT. Protein product: CASSSGQGRQPQHF.

The rearrangement joins TRBV5-5 to TRBJ1-2; D gene unclear. CDR3 length equals 13 residues. V lost 3 bases and J lost 0, with 6 bases in between. CDR1 is SGHKS and CDR2 is YYEKEE in the germline V gene (reference sequence). This chain's CDR3 is CASSSLTNYGYTF. The CDR3 DNA reads as TGTGCCAGCAGCTCCCTTACTAACTATGGCTACACCTTC.

As concerns this clone: This CDR3 is also generated by other DNA sequences in the sample. The CDR3 is CASSLGTGSSGNTIYF. CDR3 DNA sequence: TGTGCCAGCAGCTTAGGGACGGGAAGCTCTGGAAACACCATATATTTT. This chain uses TRBV7-6 with TRBJ1-3; D uncertain. From germline, CDR1 is SGHVS and CDR2 FNYEAQ. CDR3 length: 16 amino acids. V shed 1 base and J shed 0 bases, with 10 bases lying between them.

The V call is TRBV5-1, the J call TRBJ2-7; a weak D match, TRBD1 (5 bases). Germline V gives CDR1 SGHRS, CDR2 YFSETQ. Deletions cut 7 bases from V and 2 bases from J, with 13 bases between. This CDR3 is built from 13 residues. The CDR3 nucleotides are TGCGCCAGCCCGACAGATCCTCCCTACGAGCAGTACTTC. The encoded protein is CASPTDPPYEQYF.

The rearrangement joins TRBV5-1 to TRBJ1-2, with 8 nucleotides matching TRBD1. V shed 1 base, J shed 1 base, and the junction held 6 bases outside the gene matches. The V gene's germline CDR1 is SGHRS and CDR2 YFSETQ. The CDR3 spans 16 residues. As DNA, the CDR3 is TGCGCCAGCAGCTTGACCGGGACAGGAGATAACTATGGCTACACCTTC. Amino acid sequence: CASSLTGTGDNYGYTF. The whole variable domain, filled in from reference TRBV5-1 and TRBJ1-2, reads KAGVTQTPRYLIKTRGQQVTLSCSPISGHRSVSWYQQTPGQGLQFLFEYFSETQRNKGNFPGRFSGRQFSNSRSEMNVSTLELGDSALYLCASSLTGTGDNYGYTFGSGTRLTVV.

The CDR3 loop is CASSPLQGDLQPQHF. CDR3 DNA: TGTGCCAGCAGCCCGTTACAGGGGGATTTACAGCCCCAGCATTTT. The chain links TRBV27 to TRBJ1-5, with TRBD1 matching 8 bases. J was trimmed by 7 bases and V by 6 bases; bases with no gene match: 11. Germline values: CDR1 MNHEY, CDR2 SMNVEV (reference sequence). The CDR3 is 15 residues long.